The 15 T cell receptor beta chains reported below all come from one sample, sequenced in a study of blood T cell repertoires in COVID-19. The repertoire was sequenced with immunoSEQ multiplex PCR; TCRdb's copy has only in-frame clones and lacks some. The table records roughly 240,000 clones, 70% to 90% of them present only once. Sequencing input: PBMCs or T cells enriched from blood (not recorded which). These receptors originate from a man aged 50 or older who had been exposed to COVID-19.

The chain is built from TRBV19 and TRBJ1-2, with 7 bases aligning to TRBD1. V lost 9 bases and J lost 8; bases outside the gene matches: 21. The CDR3 is 16 residues long. Germline-derived CDR1 and CDR2 are LNHDA and SQIVND (reference sequence). CDR3 region: CASIGPQDRSVGGYTF. The CDR3 DNA reads as TGTGCCAGCATAGGGCCCCAGGACAGGTCCGTCGGGGGCTACACCTTC.

This rearrangement joins TRBV10-3 to TRBJ2-1, with D unclear. This CDR3 contains 14 residues. Germline-derived CDR1 and CDR2 are ENHRY and SYGVKD. V lost 5 bases, J lost 3 bases, and 11 bases lay in between. CDR3: CAISLDTFYNEQFF. The DNA of the CDR3 is TGTGCCATCAGTTTAGACACCTTCTACAATGAGCAGTTCTTC.

The CDR3 bases are TGTGCCAGCAGCTTCCTACAGGGCTTCTTTAATCAGCCCCAGCATTTT. It yields the protein CASSFLQGFFNQPQHF. The chain recombines TRBV7-9 with TRBJ1-5; TRBD1 might be the D (6 bases). Germline lookup yields CDR1 SEHNR and CDR2 FQNEAQ (reference sequence). This CDR3 is 16 amino acids long. The V end lost 3 bases, the J end lost 4 bases, and 16 bases lay between the germline ends.

V gene TRBV6-5 combines with J gene TRBJ1-5; a weak D match, TRBD1 (6 bases). The CDR3 contains 13 residues. V shed 0 bases and J shed 8 bases, with 8 bases lying between them. CDR1 and CDR2 (germline): MNHEY, SVGAGI. CDR3 in amino acids: CASSYSGAEPQHF. CDR3 nucleotides: TGTGCCAGCAGTTACTCGGGGGCCGAGCCCCAGCATTTT.

The chain uses TRBV28 and TRBJ1-4; 7 bases line up with TRBD1. V lost 8 bases, J lost 7 bases, and 10 bases stayed unmatched. The CDR3 length is 14 residues. From germline, CDR1 is MDHEN and CDR2 SYDVKM. The CDR3 reads CASYRGQAGEKLFF. The CDR3 DNA sequence: TGTGCCAGCTATAGGGGGCAGGCGGGTGAAAAACTGTTTTTT.

The chain uses TRBV5-1 and TRBJ1-1; maybe TRBD1 (5 bases). This CDR3 contains 14 residues. The germline V gene encodes CDR1 SGHRS and CDR2 YFSETQ. V lost 2 bases, J lost 7 bases, and 15 bases lay in between. Here the CDR3 reads CASSFGGVLIEAFF. CDR3 DNA sequence: TGCGCCAGCAGCTTTGGAGGGGTCTTAATTGAAGCTTTCTTT.

The chain employs TRBV11-3 and TRBJ1-3; TRBD1 matches at 9 bases. V lost 4 bases and J lost 4; bases outside the gene matches: 5. The CDR3 length is 15 residues. Germline CDR1 SGHNT, CDR2 YENEEA. In DNA, the CDR3 is TGTGCCAGCAGCTGGACCGGGACAGGGGGAAACACCATATATTTT. It translates to CASSWTGTGGNTIYF.

The genes are TRBV19 and TRBJ2-1, with 9 bases fitting TRBD2. CDR1 is LNHDA and CDR2 is SQIVND in the germline V gene (reference sequence). The CDR3 runs 19 residues. The junction had 22 bases not matched to a gene; V was cut back by 6 bases and J by 7 bases. This CDR3 reads CASSRVAGGPGVVGNEQFF. CDR3 coding DNA: TGTGCCAGTAGCAGGGTGGCGGGAGGGCCCGGGGTGGTAGGGAATGAGCAGTTCTTC.

This clone was observed once. Here the CDR3 reads CASSFGGTGELFF. Here the CDR3 DNA reads TGTGCCAGCAGTTTTGGGGGGACCGGGGAGCTGTTTTTT. The V gene is TRBV6-5, the J gene TRBJ2-2, with TRBD2 as a possible D gene (6 bases). This CDR3 spans 13 amino acids. V gave up 4 bases and J gave up 5 bases, with 8 bases separating them. Germline loops: CDR1 MNHEY, CDR2 SVGAGI.

The V call is TRBV7-8, the J call TRBJ2-1, with 7 nucleotides matching TRBD2. Germline assignment: CDR1 SGHVS and CDR2 FQNEAQ. This CDR3 is built from 14 residues. V lost 6 bases, J lost 0 bases, and 2 bases stayed unmatched. This CDR3 is CASRRGSSYNEQFF. In nucleotides, the CDR3 is TGTGCCAGCAGGCGGGGGAGCTCCTACAATGAGCAGTTCTTC.

This sequence joins TRBV28 and TRBJ1-4, with a possible D match to TRBD1 (6 bases). The V gene lost 2 bases and the J gene lost 7 bases, with 8 bases spanning the gap. CDR3 length: 13 residues. CDR1 MDHEN and CDR2 SYDVKM come from the germline V gene. CDR3 sequence reads: CASSLQGSEKLFF. The CDR3 nucleotides read TGTGCCAGCAGTTTACAGGGGAGTGAAAAACTGTTTTTT.

The J gene is TRBJ2-4, the V gene TRBV27; TRBD1 matches 8 bases. CDR1 is MNHEY and CDR2 is SMNVEV in the germline V gene (reference sequence). After removal of 7 bases from V and 7 bases from J, the junction contained 9 bases not matched to a gene. The CDR3 runs 14 residues. The CDR3 is CASTRTGLMNIQYF. The CDR3 bases are TGTGCCAGCACCCGGACAGGGCTTATGAACATTCAGTACTTC.

J is TRBJ2-1 and V is TRBV5-6; 7 nucleotides agree with TRBD1. V shed 6 bases and J 6 bases; nucleotides not matched to a gene: 12. CDR1 and CDR2 (germline): SGHDT, YYEEEE. The CDR3 spans 15 residues. The CDR3 reads CASTFGTEPSNEQFF. In nucleotides, the CDR3 is TGTGCCAGCACCTTCGGGACAGAACCATCCAATGAGCAGTTCTTC.

Turning to this clone: Other DNA sequences of this sample code for an identical CDR3. The genes are TRBV19 and TRBJ2-5, with 9 bases matching TRBD1. Trimming at V came to 5 bases and at J to 5 bases, leaving 6 bases not matched to a gene. The CDR3 length is 14 residues. Germline CDR1 reads LNHDA; CDR2 reads SQIVND (reference sequence). The CDR3 nucleotides read TGTGCCAGTAGTCCAGGACAGGGGCGCGAGACCCAGTACTTC. Translation: CASSPGQGRETQYF.

The chain has TRBV28 and TRBJ1-4; D not certain. Germline V lookup: CDR1 MDHEN, CDR2 SYDVKM. The length of the CDR3 is 15 residues. The V end lost 4 bases, the J end lost 0 bases, and 9 bases lay between the germline ends. CDR3 sequence: CASSYFLATNEKLFF. CDR3 bases: TGTGCCAGCAGTTATTTTCTTGCAACTAATGAAAAACTGTTTTTT.